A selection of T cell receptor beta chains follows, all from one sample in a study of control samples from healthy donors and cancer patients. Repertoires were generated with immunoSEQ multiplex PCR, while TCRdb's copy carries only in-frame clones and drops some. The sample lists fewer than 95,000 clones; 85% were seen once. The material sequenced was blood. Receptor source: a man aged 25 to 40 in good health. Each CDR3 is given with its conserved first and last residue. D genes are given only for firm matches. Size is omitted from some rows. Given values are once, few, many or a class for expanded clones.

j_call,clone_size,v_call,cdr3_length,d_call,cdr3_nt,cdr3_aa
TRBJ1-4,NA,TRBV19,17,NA,TGTGCCAGTAGTATAGATCACAAGGTCAGGGGCGATGAAAAACTGTTTTTT,CASSIDHKVRGDEKLFF
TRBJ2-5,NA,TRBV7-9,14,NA,TGTGCCAGCAGCTTAGAGGCAGGGAAGGCGACCCAGTACTTC,CASSLEAGKATQYF
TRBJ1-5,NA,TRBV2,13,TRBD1,TGTGCCAGCAATTGGGACAGGGTTCAGCCCCAGCATTTT,CASNWDRVQPQHF
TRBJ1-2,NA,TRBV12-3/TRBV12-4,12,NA,TGTGCCAGCAGTTTCGGGTCTCGCGGCTACACCTTC,CASSFGSRGYTF
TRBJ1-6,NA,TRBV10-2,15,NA,TGCGCCAGCAGCGAACTGAGCTCCTATAATTCACCCCTCCACTTT,CASSELSSYNSPLHF
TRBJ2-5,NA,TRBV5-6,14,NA,TGTGCCAGCATGTCGCAGGTCTCGAGGGAGACCCAGTACTTC,CASMSQVSRETQYF
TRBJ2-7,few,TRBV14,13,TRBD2,TGTGCCAGCAGCCAATCTTCGGGGGGCGAGCAGTACTTC,CASSQSSGGEQYF
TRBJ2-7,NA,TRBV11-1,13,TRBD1,TGTGCCAGCAGCCGGGACAGGCTATACGAGCAGTACTTC,CASSRDRLYEQYF
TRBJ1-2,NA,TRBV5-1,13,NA,TGCGCCAGCCGCAGATACGACGGGGGAGGCTACACCTTC,CASRRYDGGGYTF
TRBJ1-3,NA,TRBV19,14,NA,TGTGCCAGTAGTATAGGCTCGACGGGAAACACCATATATTTT,CASSIGSTGNTIYF
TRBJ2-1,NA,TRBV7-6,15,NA,TGTGCCAGCAGCTTAGAGGGGGGTATCCACAATGAGCAGTTCTTC,CASSLEGGIHNEQFF
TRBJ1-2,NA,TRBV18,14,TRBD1,TGTGCCAGCTCAAGCGACAGGGCTCTTTATGGCTACACCTTC,CASSSDRALYGYTF
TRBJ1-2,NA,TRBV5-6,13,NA,TGTGCCAGCAGCCCAGGGGACGGACGGAGGGCTCTCTTC,CASSPGDGRRALF
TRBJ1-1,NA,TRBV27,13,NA,TGTGCCAGCAGTTTGTTAGGGAGAACTGAAGCTTTCTTT,CASSLLGRTEAFF
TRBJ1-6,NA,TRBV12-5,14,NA,TGTGCTAGTGGCCTGAGCTTATATAATTCACCCCTCCACTTT,CASGLSLYNSPLHF
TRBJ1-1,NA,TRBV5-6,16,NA,TGTGCCAGCAGCTTGGTTATCGTCGGAGGGCGCACTGAAGCTTTCTTT,CASSLVIVGGRTEAFF
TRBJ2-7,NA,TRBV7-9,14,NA,TGTGCCAGCAGCTTAAGTGGCAGCTCCTACGAGCAGTACTTC,CASSLSGSSYEQYF
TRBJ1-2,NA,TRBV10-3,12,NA,TGTGCCATCAGCGCCCTGGACTATGGCTACACCTTC,CAISALDYGYTF
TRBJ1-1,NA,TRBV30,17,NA,TGTGCCTGGAGTGTAGTGTTGGGGCCTCGCATGAACACTGAAGCTTTCTTT,CAWSVVLGPRMNTEAFF
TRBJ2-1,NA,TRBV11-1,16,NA,TGTGCCAGCAGCCTCTCCGGGACAGTGGAGGGGAATGAGCAGTTCTTC,CASSLSGTVEGNEQFF
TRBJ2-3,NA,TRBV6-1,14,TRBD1,TGTGCCAGCAGTGACAGGGGGAGTAAGAATACGCAGTATTTT,CASSDRGSKNTQYF
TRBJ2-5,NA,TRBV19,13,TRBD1,TGTGCCAGTCGTGGACAGGGGAAGGAGACCCAGTACTTC,CASRGQGKETQYF
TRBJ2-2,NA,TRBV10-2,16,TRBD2,TGCGCCAGCAGTCTACCTAGCGGGACGAACACCGGGGAGCTGTTTTTT,CASSLPSGTNTGELFF
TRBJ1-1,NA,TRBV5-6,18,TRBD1,TGTGCCAGCAGCACCCGACAGGGGGCCTGGATCAGGAACACTGAAGCTTTCTTT,CASSTRQGAWIRNTEAFF
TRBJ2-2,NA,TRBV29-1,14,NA,TGCAGCGCAAGGGACCACGCGAACACCGGGGAGCTGTTTTTT,CSARDHANTGELFF
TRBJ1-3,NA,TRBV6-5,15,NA,TGTGCCAGCAGTTACGCCCCGAGCTCTGGAAACACCATATATTTT,CASSYAPSSGNTIYF
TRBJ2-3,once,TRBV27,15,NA,TGTGCCAGCAGTTGGCTTTCCAGATCCCCAGATACGCAGTATTTT,CASSWLSRSPDTQYF
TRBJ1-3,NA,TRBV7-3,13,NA,TGTGCCAGCAGCCTCATACCTGGAAACACCATATATTTT,CASSLIPGNTIYF
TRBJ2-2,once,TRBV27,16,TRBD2,TGTGCCAGCAGTTCGCGGGGGGGGGCGAACACCGGGGAGCTGTTTTTT,CASSSRGGANTGELFF
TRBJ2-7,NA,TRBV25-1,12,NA,TGTGCCAGCAGTGATGGGGGAGCTGCGCAGTACTTC,CASSDGGAAQYF
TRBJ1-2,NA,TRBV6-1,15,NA,TGTGCCAGCAGTGAATTATTTTATGGGAGCTATGGCTACACCTTC,CASSELFYGSYGYTF
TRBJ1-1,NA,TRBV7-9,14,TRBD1,TGTGCCAGCAGCTTAGCAACAGGGGGGACTGAAGCTTTCTTT,CASSLATGGTEAFF
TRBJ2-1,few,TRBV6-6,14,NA,TGTGCCACCGGGACGCCCAGCTCCTACAATGAGCAGTTCTTC,CATGTPSSYNEQFF